This T cell receptor (beta chain) is from a study of naive and memory T cell subsets (dated by TCRdb to about 2017). At the level of the whole study: An open-source, UMI-based TCR alpha and beta sequencing pipeline was applied to sorted naive and memory peripheral blood T cell subsets. The functional CMV T cell responses agreed completely with IgG serology results. RNA was DNase-treated and reverse transcribed with TCR constant-region primers, mostly using SuperScript III. Paper-wide results and their limitations: After error correction, only a single occurrence was seen for over 90% of naive TCR sequences, so much steeper abundance distributions were produced than in memory subsets. A few larger clonotypes were found in naive repertoires, especially CD8, and these larger clonotypes were possibly memory cells re-expressing CD45RA. Single alpha or beta chain sequences, rather than paired alpha/beta receptors, were used to define clonotypes. In both CD4 and CD8 cells, going from naive through CM, EM and EMRA, the Gini index went up while Shannon and inverse Simpson diversity went down. The abundance of TCRs followed a power law with an exponent that differed between naive and memory subsets yet stayed consistent across the three individuals. RNA-based TCR counts may be influenced by expression changes linked to T cell activation and differentiation. The repertoire findings for the naive and memory subsets could not be validated against a ground truth because none was available.

Between the V and J ends, shortened by 4 bases and 4 bases respectively, the junction contains 17 bases. CDR1 and CDR2, per the germline V gene, are SNHLY and FYNNEI. Reading from cysteine to phenylalanine, the CDR3 counts 15 amino acids. The kept DNA is CDR3 alone, 45 bases in frame from the first base. Comments on this clonotype: Its binding antigen is unknown. No much larger clone is present one base from it, and per-base qualities are unavailable.

The receptor library was made with UMI-ligation and nested PCR. The beta constant-region primer was an equimolar mix of two oligonucleotides covering both TRBC1 and TRBC2. T4 RNA ligase 1 ligated a single-stranded oligonucleotide carrying the SP2 primer and a 12-nucleotide UMI to the cDNA 3' end. Four rounds of PCR, combining the SP2 primer with nested alpha and beta constant-region primers, were used to amplify the ligated cDNA. Incubation of the ligation reaction lasted roughly 18-24 hours at 16 degrees C. PCR2 was usually performed as a SYBR Green qPCR and halted at a preset threshold so that over-amplification would not occur. Agencourt AMPure XP magnetic beads were used for all purifications after the first. Libraries were quantified by Qubit and checked on a TapeStation, with a main peak expected near 650 bp. Sequencing of the pooled libraries was done on an Illumina MiSeq using v2 2x251 paired-end kits, which typically yielded roughly 0.95-2.3 million reads per sample. Each sample's library went into the pool at roughly 4.4 nM, and roughly 4.5-7.5% PhiX was added to help with cluster recognition. Per the authors' processing: Using tag matching that tolerated one base-pair mismatch, Decombinator assigned V and J genes to FASTQ reads that had been processed by Demultiplexor. UMIs were used by Collapsinator to correct both sequencing errors and frequency errors arising from PCR heterogeneity. TCRs were translated and CDR3s were extracted from the conserved cysteine to the FGXG phenylalanine by CDR3Translator, with non-productive sequences being flagged. Gini, Shannon entropy and inverse Simpson indices were computed after subsampling the repertoires to the same number of UMI-defined TCRs. Within the linear range, a power law was fitted to clonotype abundance distributions using maximum likelihood. When run on a single naive CD8 sample, MIGEC and the pipeline yielded similar UMI counts, similar unique TCR numbers and similar clonal distributions. In one analysis, naive TCRs also found in any memory subset of the same donor were removed from the naive repertoire. A set of several thousand CMV-associated CDR3 sequences, compiled from VDJdb and a published dataset, was used to search the repertoires. Starting from the raw public reads, TCRdb applied fastp trimming at Q25, assembled clones with MiXCR and retained in-frame beta chains. Entries that share a CDR3 protein sequence are merged under the most common genes and DNA. TCRdb's processing, not the authors' own work, is the source of the V and J calls. The sample profile shows around 160,000 distinct CDR3 sequences; about a sixth of them were found once. The ten most abundant clones make up just over 0.14% of the sample.

Separate amplification of TCR alpha and beta chain libraries was performed from the second PCR step onward. The CMV status of each donor was determined by measuring IFNgamma production from CD4+ T cells after fresh PBMCs had been stimulated overnight with CMV viral lysate. CD4 T cells were positively selected using Miltenyi beads, after which CD8 T cells were positively selected from the CD4-negative fraction. Cells were stained for CD3, CD4, CD8, CD45RA, CD27 and a live/dead dye and were sorted on a BD Aria II into four subsets based on CD45RA and CD27. Blood was obtained from a few healthy volunteers, and the blood from each volunteer was fractionated into CD4 and CD8 T cells and subsequently into four differentiation subsets. About 0.13 L of peripheral blood was collected from each donor, and PBMC were isolated from the blood using Ficoll-Paque PLUS density-gradient centrifugation. Sorted cells were lysed in RLT buffer, and RNA was extracted with a Qiagen RNeasy kit and stored at -80°C.

The clonotype comes from a human donor in good health. Sequencing was carried out using naive CD4+ T cells from blood. Read against the paper, the sample's cell subset or site label means: naive T cells, CD45RA high CD27+. The sequence joins TRBV2 to TRBJ2-7, and perhaps TRBD2 as D gene, on 6 matching bases. The CDR3: CASSVTGTREYEQYF. The DNA sequence is TGTGCCAGCAGTGTTACCGGGACCCGGGAGTACGAGCAGTACTTC.